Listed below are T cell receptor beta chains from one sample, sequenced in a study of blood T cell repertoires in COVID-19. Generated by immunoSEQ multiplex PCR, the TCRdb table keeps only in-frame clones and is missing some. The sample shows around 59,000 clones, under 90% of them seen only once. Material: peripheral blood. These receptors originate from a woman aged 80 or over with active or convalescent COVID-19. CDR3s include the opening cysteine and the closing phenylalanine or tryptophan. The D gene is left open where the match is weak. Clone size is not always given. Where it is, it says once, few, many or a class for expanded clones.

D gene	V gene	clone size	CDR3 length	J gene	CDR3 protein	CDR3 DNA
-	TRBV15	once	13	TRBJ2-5	CATSGGAGETQYF	TGTGCCACCAGCGGGGGGGCAGGGGAGACCCAGTACTTC
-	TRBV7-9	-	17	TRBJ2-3	CASSPLVRGIRTDTQYF	TGTGCCAGCAGCCCACTGGTAAGGGGGATTCGCACAGATACGCAGTATTTT
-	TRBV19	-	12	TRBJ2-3	CASSTSTDTQYF	TGTGCCAGTAGTACGAGCACAGATACGCAGTATTTT
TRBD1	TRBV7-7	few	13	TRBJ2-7	CASSHGQGYEQYF	TGTGCTAGCAGCCACGGACAGGGCTACGAGCAGTACTTC
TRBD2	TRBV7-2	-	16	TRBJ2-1	CASSRTSGLTYNEQFF	TGTGCCAGCAGTAGGACTAGCGGGCTTACTTACAATGAGCAGTTCTTC
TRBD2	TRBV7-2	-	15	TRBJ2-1	CARGRGTSGGAHQFF	TGTGCCCGCGGCCGGGGGACTAGCGGGGGGGCCCATCAGTTCTTC
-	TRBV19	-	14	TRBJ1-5	CASTTRGLIQPQHF	TGTGCCAGTACTACACGGGGATTGATTCAGCCCCAGCATTTT
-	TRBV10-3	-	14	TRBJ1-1	CAISADRTNTEAFF	TGTGCCATCAGCGCCGACAGGACGAACACTGAAGCTTTCTTT
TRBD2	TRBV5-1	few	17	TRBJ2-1	CASSRTSGEAYYNEQFF	TGCGCCAGCAGCAGGACTAGCGGGGAGGCTTACTACAATGAGCAGTTCTTC
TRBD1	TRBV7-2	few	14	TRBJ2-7	CASSSTGEIHEQYF	TGTGCCAGCAGCTCGACAGGGGAAATCCACGAGCAGTACTTC
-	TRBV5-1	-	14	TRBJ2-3	CASSWSRSTDTQYF	TGCGCCAGCAGTTGGAGCCGTAGCACAGATACGCAGTATTTT
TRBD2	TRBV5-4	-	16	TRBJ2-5	CASSSPSGGALETQYF	TGTGCCAGCAGCTCCCCTAGCGGGGGGGCATTAGAGACCCAGTACTTC
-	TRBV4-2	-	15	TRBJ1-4	CASSPESTTNEKLFF	TGTGCCAGCAGCCCCGAGAGCACAACTAATGAAAAACTGTTTTTT
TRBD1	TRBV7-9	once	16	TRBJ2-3	CASSSTGTGPSDTQYF	TGTGCCAGCAGCTCCACCGGGACAGGGCCATCAGATACGCAGTATTTT
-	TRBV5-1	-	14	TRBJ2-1	CASSLASVYNEQFF	TGCGCCAGCAGCTTGGCATCAGTATACAATGAGCAGTTCTTC
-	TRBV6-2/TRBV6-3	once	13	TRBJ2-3	CASSWTHTDTQYF	TGTGCCAGCAGTTGGACTCACACAGATACGCAGTATTTT
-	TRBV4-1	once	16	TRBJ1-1	CASSQVSQGRNTEAFF	TGCGCCAGCAGCCAAGTTTCCCAGGGGAGAAACACTGAAGCTTTCTTT
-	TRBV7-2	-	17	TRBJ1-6	CASSLGEGFSYNSPLHF	TGTGCCAGCAGCTTGGGAGAAGGATTTTCCTATAATTCACCCCTCCACTTT
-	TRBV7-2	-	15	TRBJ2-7	CASSSPPVVSYEQYF	TGTGCCAGCAGCTCCCCCCCGGTGGTCTCCTACGAGCAGTACTTC
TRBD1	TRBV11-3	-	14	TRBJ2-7	CASSEGTGGYEQYF	TGTGCCAGCAGCGAGGGGACAGGTGGCTACGAGCAGTACTTC
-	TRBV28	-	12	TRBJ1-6	CASSLRNSPLHF	TGTGCCAGCAGTCTGAGAAATTCACCCCTCCACTTT
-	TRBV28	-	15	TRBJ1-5	CASSSPQGSSQPQHF	TGTGCCAGCAGTTCCCCCCAAGGGAGCAGTCAGCCCCAGCATTTT
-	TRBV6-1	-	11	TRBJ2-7	CASSDLYEQYF	TGTGCCAGCAGTGACCTCTACGAGCAGTACTTC
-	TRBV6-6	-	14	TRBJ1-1	CASSGGIWNTEAFF	TGTGCCAGCAGTGGAGGAATATGGAACACTGAAGCTTTCTTT
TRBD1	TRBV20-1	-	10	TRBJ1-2	CSAHKTGYHF	TGCAGTGCTCATAAGACAGGGTATCACTTC
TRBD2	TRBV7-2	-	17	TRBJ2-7	CASSLIAGLAGSYEQYF	TGTGCCAGCAGCTTAATAGCGGGACTAGCGGGGTCCTACGAGCAGTACTTC
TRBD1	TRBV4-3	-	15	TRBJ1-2	CASSQVPLQGSGYTF	TGCGCCAGCAGCCAAGTCCCGTTACAGGGGAGCGGCTACACCTTC
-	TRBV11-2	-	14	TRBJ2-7	CASSLGGERYEQYF	TGTGCCAGCAGCCTAGGGGGGGAGAGGTACGAGCAGTACTTC
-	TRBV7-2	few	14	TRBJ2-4	CASSNKAARGIQYF	TGTGCCAGCAGCAACAAGGCCGCCAGGGGCATTCAGTACTTC
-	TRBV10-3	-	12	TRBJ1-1	CAISTQGAEAFF	TGTGCCATCAGTACCCAGGGTGCTGAAGCTTTCTTT
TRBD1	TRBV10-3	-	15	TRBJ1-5	CAISEGQGANQPQHF	TGTGCCATCAGTGAGGGACAGGGGGCAAATCAGCCCCAGCATTTT
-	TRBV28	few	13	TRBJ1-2	CASSLDSKYGYTF	TGTGCCAGCAGTTTAGACAGCAAATATGGCTACACCTTC
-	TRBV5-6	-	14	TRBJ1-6	CASSSFQGISPLHF	TGTGCCAGCAGCTCCTTTCAGGGAATTTCACCCCTCCACTTT
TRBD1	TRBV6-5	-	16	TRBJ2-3	CASSFRGQDNTDTQYF	TGTGCCAGCAGTTTCCGCGGACAGGATAACACAGATACGCAGTATTTT
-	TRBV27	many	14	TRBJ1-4	CASSLKADFKKLFF	TGTGCCAGCAGTTTAAAAGCGGATTTTAAAAAACTGTTTTTT
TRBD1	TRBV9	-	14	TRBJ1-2	CASSVGQGPYGYTF	TGTGCCAGCAGCGTTGGACAGGGGCCCTATGGCTACACCTTC
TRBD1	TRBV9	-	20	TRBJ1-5	CASSARAGTGHSRRYQPQHF	TGTGCCAGCAGCGCCAGGGCCGGGACAGGGCACTCTCGTCGGTATCAGCCCCAGCATTTT
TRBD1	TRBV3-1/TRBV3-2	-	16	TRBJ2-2	CASSLRDREWVGELFF	TGTGCCAGCAGCCTGCGGGACAGGGAGTGGGTCGGGGAGCTGTTTTTT
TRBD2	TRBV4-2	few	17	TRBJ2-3	CASSQSSLAGGLDTQYF	TGTGCCAGCAGCCAATCTTCCCTAGCGGGGGGGCTGGATACGCAGTATTTT
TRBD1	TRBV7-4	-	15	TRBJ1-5	CASSQIDRAYQPQHF	TGTGCCAGCAGCCAAATCGACAGGGCGTATCAGCCCCAGCATTTT
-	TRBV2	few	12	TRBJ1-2	CASSNRDYGYTF	TGTGCCAGCAGTAACAGGGACTATGGCTACACCTTC
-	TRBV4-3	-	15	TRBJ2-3	CASSPNGQFTDTQYF	TGCGCCAGCAGCCCAAATGGGCAGTTTACAGATACGCAGTATTTT
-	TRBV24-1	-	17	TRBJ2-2	CATSDITATLNTGELFF	TGTGCCACCAGTGACATTACAGCTACCTTAAACACCGGGGAGCTGTTTTTT
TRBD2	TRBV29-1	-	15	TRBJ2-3	CSVEVGLAGTDTQYF	TGCAGCGTTGAAGTAGGACTAGCGGGCACAGATACGCAGTATTTT
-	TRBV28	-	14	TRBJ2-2	CASSLTGVTGELFF	TGTGCCAGCAGTTTAACAGGAGTTACCGGGGAGCTGTTTTTT
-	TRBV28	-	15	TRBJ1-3	CASSLFGGAGNTIYF	TGTGCCAGCAGTTTATTTGGGGGGGCTGGAAACACCATATATTTT
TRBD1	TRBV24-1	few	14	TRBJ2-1	CATKEGQGFGEQFF	TGTGCCACCAAAGAGGGACAGGGGTTTGGTGAGCAGTTCTTC
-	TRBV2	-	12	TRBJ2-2	CASSTDTGELFF	TGTGCCAGCAGCACAGACACCGGGGAGCTGTTTTTT
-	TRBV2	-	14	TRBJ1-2	CASSDQGGDYGYTF	TGTGCCAGCAGTGATCAGGGTGGGGACTATGGCTACACCTTC